Listed below are T cell receptor beta chains from one sample, sequenced in a study of HIV-infected children after antiretroviral therapy interruption. A single record per CDR3 protein comes from TCRdb applying MiXCR to the 3' RACE reads. The data show approximately 89,000 distinct CDR3 sequences, about 7% seen once. The sample was CD45RA+ CD4+ T cells from PBMCs, pooled from several time points, taken from a donor given antiretroviral therapy, either interrupted or continuous. Source of these receptors: a pool of human donors with HIV. Both conserved end residues are part of each CDR3. Fields, in order: D gene, J gene, clone size, V gene, CDR3 DNA, CDR3 protein. D genes are given only for firm matches. The size entry is marked missing in some rows and otherwise reads once, few, many or a size class.

d_gene: -; j_gene: TRBJ2-7; abundance: -; v_gene: TRBV5-1; CDR3nt: TGCGCCAGCAGCTTGGAGAAGGGTGGCGACGAGCAGTACTTC; CDR3aa: CASSLEKGGDEQYF
d_gene: -; j_gene: TRBJ1-2; abundance: few; v_gene: TRBV27; CDR3nt: TGTGCCAGCAGTCGTTCAGGGGTTGGTTATATGAACTATGGCTACACCTTC; CDR3aa: CASSRSGVGYMNYGYTF
d_gene: TRBD2; j_gene: TRBJ2-3; abundance: many; v_gene: TRBV19; CDR3nt: TGTGCCAGTAGTATTTCGGGGAGGGGTTCTAACACAGATACGCAGTATTTT; CDR3aa: CASSISGRGSNTDTQYF
d_gene: -; j_gene: TRBJ2-2; abundance: many; v_gene: TRBV10-3; CDR3nt: TGTGCCATCAGTGAAGTTGAGGGTAACACCGGGGAGCTGTTTTTT; CDR3aa: CAISEVEGNTGELFF
d_gene: -; j_gene: TRBJ1-2; abundance: many; v_gene: TRBV12-3/TRBV12-4; CDR3nt: TGTGCCAGCAGGTTCGGACGGATCTATGGCTACACCTTC; CDR3aa: CASRFGRIYGYTF
d_gene: TRBD2; j_gene: TRBJ2-2; abundance: many; v_gene: TRBV5-4; CDR3nt: TGTGCCAGCAGCTCGGGACTAGCGAGGAACACCGGGGAGCTGTTTTTT; CDR3aa: CASSSGLARNTGELFF
d_gene: -; j_gene: TRBJ2-3; abundance: many; v_gene: TRBV19; CDR3nt: TGTGCCAGTGCGAGGCGGGACAGTAGCACAGATACGCAGTATTTT; CDR3aa: CASARRDSSTDTQYF
d_gene: -; j_gene: TRBJ1-1; abundance: many; v_gene: TRBV10-3; CDR3nt: TGTGCCATCAGACAGACGGAGAACACTGAAGCTTTCTTT; CDR3aa: CAIRQTENTEAFF
d_gene: TRBD1; j_gene: TRBJ1-1; abundance: many; v_gene: TRBV27; CDR3nt: TGTGCCAGCAGTTTACTTTCAGGGGGGTTGAACACTGAAGCTTTCTTT; CDR3aa: CASSLLSGGLNTEAFF
d_gene: -; j_gene: TRBJ2-4; abundance: -; v_gene: TRBV5-1; CDR3nt: TGCGCCAGCGCCGAGGCGAGAGGGGCGAGCAACATTCAGTACTTC; CDR3aa: CASAEARGASNIQYF
d_gene: TRBD1; j_gene: TRBJ1-1; abundance: -; v_gene: TRBV12-3/TRBV12-4; CDR3nt: TGTGCCAGCCGCACAGGGGCGGGCACTGAAGCTTTCTTT; CDR3aa: CASRTGAGTEAFF
d_gene: -; j_gene: TRBJ2-3; abundance: many; v_gene: TRBV20-1; CDR3nt: TGCAGTGCTACTTCAGCGGGCCGCACAGATACGCAGTATTTT; CDR3aa: CSATSAGRTDTQYF
d_gene: -; j_gene: TRBJ1-2; abundance: many; v_gene: TRBV4-2; CDR3nt: TGTGCCAGCAGCCAAGATAACCCCCCCCCGCGTCACTTC; CDR3aa: CASSQDNPPPRHF
d_gene: TRBD1; j_gene: TRBJ1-1; abundance: many; v_gene: TRBV13; CDR3nt: TGTGCCAGCAGCTCCACAGGGGCCCTGCCAGCTTTCTTT; CDR3aa: CASSSTGALPAFF
d_gene: -; j_gene: TRBJ2-4; abundance: many; v_gene: TRBV19; CDR3nt: TGTGCCAGTAGTCGCACAGTCAAGGCCAAAAACATTCAGTACTTC; CDR3aa: CASSRTVKAKNIQYF
d_gene: TRBD2; j_gene: TRBJ2-3; abundance: many; v_gene: TRBV5-1; CDR3nt: TGCGCCAGCAGCTTGACCCCTAGCGGGAGTACGACAGATACGCAGTATTTT; CDR3aa: CASSLTPSGSTTDTQYF
d_gene: -; j_gene: TRBJ2-3; abundance: many; v_gene: TRBV19; CDR3nt: TGTGCCAGTAGTACCAGGGGACGGACTAGCACAGATACGCAGTATTTT; CDR3aa: CASSTRGRTSTDTQYF
d_gene: -; j_gene: TRBJ1-1; abundance: many; v_gene: TRBV12-3/TRBV12-4; CDR3nt: TGTGCCAGCAGTTTATCCCCCAGGGGCACTGAAGCTTTCTTT; CDR3aa: CASSLSPRGTEAFF
d_gene: -; j_gene: TRBJ1-1; abundance: many; v_gene: TRBV5-4; CDR3nt: TGTGCCAGCAGCGGGAACCGGGACCTACATGCGCTCACTGAAGCTTTCTTT; CDR3aa: CASSGNRDLHALTEAFF
d_gene: -; j_gene: TRBJ2-5; abundance: many; v_gene: TRBV2; CDR3nt: TGTGCCAGCAGTGAACGCCTGCTAGCGAAAAGGGGAGAGACCCAGTACTTC; CDR3aa: CASSERLLAKRGETQYF
d_gene: TRBD1; j_gene: TRBJ1-4; abundance: many; v_gene: TRBV23-1; CDR3nt: TGCGCCAGCAGTCAATCGAGGGGGCGGAGAGATGAAAAACTGTTTTTT; CDR3aa: CASSQSRGRRDEKLFF
d_gene: TRBD1; j_gene: TRBJ1-5; abundance: -; v_gene: TRBV5-6; CDR3nt: TGTGCCAGCAGCACCTTACGGACAGGGGGCGATCAGCCCCAGCATTTT; CDR3aa: CASSTLRTGGDQPQHF
d_gene: TRBD2; j_gene: TRBJ2-7; abundance: many; v_gene: TRBV4-1; CDR3nt: TGCGCCAGCAGCCAAAGGACTAGCGGGAGCGAGCAGTACTTC; CDR3aa: CASSQRTSGSEQYF
d_gene: TRBD1; j_gene: TRBJ1-6; abundance: many; v_gene: TRBV7-2; CDR3nt: TGTGCCAGCAGCTTTAATAGGGGGCAGGGAGACCCCTATAATTCACCCCTCCACTTT; CDR3aa: CASSFNRGQGDPYNSPLHF
d_gene: TRBD1; j_gene: TRBJ1-6; abundance: many; v_gene: TRBV12-3/TRBV12-4; CDR3nt: TGTGCCAGCAGTTTGGGGGTTGCGACAGGGGTCTATTCACCCCTCCACTTT; CDR3aa: CASSLGVATGVYSPLHF
d_gene: -; j_gene: TRBJ2-4; abundance: few; v_gene: TRBV2; CDR3nt: TGTGCCAGCTCGGGGGACAGATCCTCTCTAGCCAAAAACATTCAGTACTTC; CDR3aa: CASSGDRSSLAKNIQYF
d_gene: TRBD2; j_gene: TRBJ2-5; abundance: many; v_gene: TRBV5-1; CDR3nt: TGCGCCAGCAGCTTGGGACTAGCGGGGGTGCTCCAAGAGACCCAGTACTTC; CDR3aa: CASSLGLAGVLQETQYF
d_gene: TRBD1; j_gene: TRBJ2-5; abundance: -; v_gene: TRBV5-1; CDR3nt: TGCGCCAGCAGCCTGAGTTCGGGACAGGGATCGATTTGGGAGACCCAGTACTTC; CDR3aa: CASSLSSGQGSIWETQYF
d_gene: TRBD1; j_gene: TRBJ1-3; abundance: -; v_gene: TRBV11-2; CDR3nt: TGTGCCAGCAGTCATCCGGGACAGCGCTCTGGAAACACCATATATTTT; CDR3aa: CASSHPGQRSGNTIYF
d_gene: TRBD2; j_gene: TRBJ2-1; abundance: many; v_gene: TRBV20-1; CDR3nt: TGCAGTACCAAGCGGGAAGGCTCCCCTCTGGAGCAGTTCTTC; CDR3aa: CSTKREGSPLEQFF
d_gene: -; j_gene: TRBJ2-5; abundance: many; v_gene: TRBV5-4; CDR3nt: TGTGCCAGCAGCATTCGTCCCGGACAAGAGACCCAGTACTTC; CDR3aa: CASSIRPGQETQYF
d_gene: TRBD1; j_gene: TRBJ2-4; abundance: many; v_gene: TRBV19; CDR3nt: TGTGCCAGTAGTTCTACCGGGACAGGGCGGAACATTCAGTACTTC; CDR3aa: CASSSTGTGRNIQYF
d_gene: TRBD1; j_gene: TRBJ1-2; abundance: many; v_gene: TRBV5-4; CDR3nt: TGTGCCAGCAGCTTGCAACGGACAGGGCTGGAGGGCTACACCTTC; CDR3aa: CASSLQRTGLEGYTF
d_gene: -; j_gene: TRBJ1-1; abundance: many; v_gene: TRBV19; CDR3nt: TGTGCCAGTAGTATAGGTGGGACTATGAACACTGAAGCTTTCTTT; CDR3aa: CASSIGGTMNTEAFF
d_gene: -; j_gene: TRBJ2-5; abundance: -; v_gene: TRBV20-1; CDR3nt: TGCAGTGCTAGGGGTAGCTTACAAGAGACCCAGTACTTC; CDR3aa: CSARGSLQETQYF
d_gene: TRBD1; j_gene: TRBJ2-7; abundance: -; v_gene: TRBV28; CDR3nt: TGTGCCAGCAGCGACAGGGTCGCGCAGTACTTC; CDR3aa: CASSDRVAQYF
d_gene: TRBD1; j_gene: TRBJ1-1; abundance: many; v_gene: TRBV6-6; CDR3nt: TGTGCCAGCAGTAGGGGACAGGGGACTGAAGCTTTCTTT; CDR3aa: CASSRGQGTEAFF
d_gene: -; j_gene: TRBJ1-1; abundance: few; v_gene: TRBV3-1; CDR3nt: TGTGCCAGCAGCCAAGGTGGCAGCCCGCTTCCTTTCTTT; CDR3aa: CASSQGGSPLPFF
d_gene: -; j_gene: TRBJ2-1; abundance: few; v_gene: TRBV4-1; CDR3nt: TGCGCCAGCAGCCAACTACCCGGGGTTCGGTTCAATGAGCAGTTCTTC; CDR3aa: CASSQLPGVRFNEQFF
d_gene: TRBD1; j_gene: TRBJ2-5; abundance: many; v_gene: TRBV30; CDR3nt: TGTGCCTGGATGGCTGCAGGGGGCGTTGAGACCCAGTACTTC; CDR3aa: CAWMAAGGVETQYF
d_gene: TRBD1; j_gene: TRBJ2-5; abundance: many; v_gene: TRBV29-1; CDR3nt: TGCAGCGCCTCCCCGGACAGGGCGCAGGAGACCCAGTACTTC; CDR3aa: CSASPDRAQETQYF
d_gene: -; j_gene: TRBJ2-7; abundance: many; v_gene: TRBV2; CDR3nt: TGTGCCAGCAGCGAGGACAGCGTCTACGAGCAGTACTTC; CDR3aa: CASSEDSVYEQYF
d_gene: TRBD2; j_gene: TRBJ2-7; abundance: many; v_gene: TRBV12-5; CDR3nt: TGTGCTAGTGGTTTAGGGACTAGCGGGACCGAGCAGTACTTC; CDR3aa: CASGLGTSGTEQYF
d_gene: -; j_gene: TRBJ1-1; abundance: few; v_gene: TRBV10-3; CDR3nt: TGTGCCATCAGCCTGGGGGACATGAACACTGAAGCTTTCTTT; CDR3aa: CAISLGDMNTEAFF
d_gene: TRBD2; j_gene: TRBJ2-7; abundance: few; v_gene: TRBV6-5; CDR3nt: TGTGCCAGCAGCCGGGGGGTTTTTTACGAGCAGTACTTC; CDR3aa: CASSRGVFYEQYF
d_gene: TRBD1; j_gene: TRBJ2-7; abundance: many; v_gene: TRBV29-1; CDR3nt: TGCAGCGTTGACGAGACAGGGGCGAACTACGAGCAGTACTTC; CDR3aa: CSVDETGANYEQYF
d_gene: -; j_gene: TRBJ1-2; abundance: few; v_gene: TRBV19; CDR3nt: TGTGCCAGTAGGCCAGGGTCCTTCGGAGAATTAGGCTACACCTTC; CDR3aa: CASRPGSFGELGYTF
d_gene: TRBD2; j_gene: TRBJ2-1; abundance: many; v_gene: TRBV11-2; CDR3nt: TGTGCCAGCAGCCCCATCGGGACTAGCGGGAGGCGGAATGAGCAGTTCTTC; CDR3aa: CASSPIGTSGRRNEQFF
d_gene: TRBD1; j_gene: TRBJ1-5; abundance: many; v_gene: TRBV7-2; CDR3nt: TGTGCCAGCAGCTTAGAACAGGGGTATCAGCCCCAGCATTTT; CDR3aa: CASSLEQGYQPQHF
d_gene: -; j_gene: TRBJ2-1; abundance: medium-sized; v_gene: TRBV5-1; CDR3nt: TGCGCCAGCAGCTTGGAGCAGGGATACAATGAGCAGTTCTTC; CDR3aa: CASSLEQGYNEQFF